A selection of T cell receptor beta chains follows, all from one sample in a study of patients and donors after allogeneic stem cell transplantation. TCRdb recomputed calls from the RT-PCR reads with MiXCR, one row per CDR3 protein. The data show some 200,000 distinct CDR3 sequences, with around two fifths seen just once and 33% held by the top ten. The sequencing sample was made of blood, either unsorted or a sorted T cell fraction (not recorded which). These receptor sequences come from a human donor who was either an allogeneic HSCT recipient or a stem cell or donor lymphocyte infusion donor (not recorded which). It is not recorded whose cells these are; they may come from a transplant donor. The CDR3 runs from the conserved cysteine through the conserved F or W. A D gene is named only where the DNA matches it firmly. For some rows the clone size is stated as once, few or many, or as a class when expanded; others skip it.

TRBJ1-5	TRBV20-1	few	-	CSAEGSRVGNQPQHF	TGCAGTGCTGAGGGTTCGAGGGTAGGCAATCAGCCCCAGCATTTT
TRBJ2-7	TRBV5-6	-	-	CASIQKKRWMYYEQYF	TGTGCCAGCATCCAAAAGAAGAGGTGGATGTACTACGAGCAGTACTTC
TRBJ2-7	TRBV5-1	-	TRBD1	CASSLVGTGSYEQYF	TGCGCCAGCAGCTTGGTGGGGACAGGTTCCTACGAGCAGTACTTC
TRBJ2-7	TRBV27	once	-	CASSPVESSYEQYF	TGTGCCAGCAGTCCGGTTGAGAGCTCCTACGAGCAGTACTTC
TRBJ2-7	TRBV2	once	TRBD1	CASSGTGAYEQYF	TGTGCCAGCAGCGGGACAGGGGCGTACGAGCAGTACTTC
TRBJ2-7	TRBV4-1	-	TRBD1	CASSQEVRQGPNYEQYF	TGCGCCAGCAGCCAGGAAGTTCGACAGGGACCGAACTACGAGCAGTACTTC
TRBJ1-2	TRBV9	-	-	CASSVRDTIYGYTF	TGTGCCAGCAGCGTTCGGGACACGATCTATGGCTACACCTTC
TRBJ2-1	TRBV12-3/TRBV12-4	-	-	CASSLGGPNEQFF	TGTGCCAGCAGTTTAGGAGGGCCCAATGAGCAGTTCTTC
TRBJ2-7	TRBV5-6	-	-	CASSLYGSYEQYF	TGTGCCAGCAGCTTGTATGGTTCCTACGAGCAGTACTTC
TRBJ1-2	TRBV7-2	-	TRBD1	CASSPQGGQLNYGYTF	TGTGCCAGCAGCCCTCAGGGGGGACAGCTTAACTATGGCTACACCTTC
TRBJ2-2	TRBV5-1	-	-	CASSPTLGDTGELFF	TGCGCCAGCAGCCCAACACTAGGCGATACCGGGGAGCTGTTTTTT
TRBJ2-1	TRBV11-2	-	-	CASSFVVGDNEQFF	TGTGCCAGCAGCTTTGTAGTAGGGGACAATGAGCAGTTCTTC
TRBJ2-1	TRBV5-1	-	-	CASSSSVVAAYNEQFF	TGCGCCAGCAGCTCCTCCGTGGTAGCGGCTTACAATGAGCAGTTCTTC
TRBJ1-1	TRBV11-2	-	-	CASSPSAAGNTEAFF	TGTGCCAGCAGCCCCTCGGCAGCTGGGAACACTGAAGCTTTCTTT
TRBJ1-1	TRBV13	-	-	CASSFLGRGGGTFF	TGTGCCAGCAGCTTTCTAGGCCGGGGAGGAGGAACTTTCTTT
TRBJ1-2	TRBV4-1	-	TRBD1	CASSQVGQGNGYTF	TGCGCCAGCAGCCAAGTGGGACAGGGGAATGGCTACACCTTC
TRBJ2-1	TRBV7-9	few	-	CASSSDKNEQFF	TGTGCCAGCAGCTCAGACAAGAATGAGCAGTTCTTC
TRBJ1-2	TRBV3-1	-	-	CASSQDLRTPNYGYTF	TGTGCCAGCAGCCAAGATCTCCGGACCCCTAACTATGGCTACACCTTC
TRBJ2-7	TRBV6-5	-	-	CASSRDWDFYEQYF	TGTGCCAGCAGCCGCGACTGGGATTTCTACGAGCAGTACTTC
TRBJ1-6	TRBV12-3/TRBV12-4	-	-	CASSPRQIYNSPLHF	TGTGCCAGCAGCCCTAGACAGATTTATAATTCACCCCTCCACTTT
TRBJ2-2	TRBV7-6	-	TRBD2	CASSSLAGAGTGELFF	TGTGCCAGCAGCTCCTTAGCGGGAGCGGGCACCGGGGAGCTGTTTTTT
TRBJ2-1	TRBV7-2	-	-	CASSPEYNEQFF	TGTGCCAGCAGCCCCGAGTACAATGAGCAGTTCTTC
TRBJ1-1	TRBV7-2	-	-	CASSFRREAEAFF	TGTGCCAGCAGCTTTAGAAGGGAGGCCGAAGCTTTCTTT